This paragraph reports one T cell receptor beta chain. This entry belongs to a study of control samples from healthy donors and cancer patients. CDR3 length: 11 amino acids. V was trimmed by 1 base and J by 3 bases, leaving 1 base between them. The protocol was immunoSEQ multiplex PCR, while the TCRdb copy is restricted to in-frame clones and leaves out a portion. Of 150,000 or so clones in the sample, approximately 94% are singletons; the top ten hold around 5.4%. Sequencing used blood. The chain links TRBV12-3 or TRBV12-4 to TRBJ2-7; D is unresolved. This receptor was taken from a man aged 18-30 years in good health. CDR3 coding DNA: TGTGCCAGCAGTTTAGACTACGAGCAGTACTTC. Translated, it gives CASSLDYEQYF.